This paragraph reports one T cell receptor (beta chain). Its specificity is not known. This CDR3 spans 15 amino acids. The V end lost 2 bases, the J end lost 7 bases, and 17 bases lay between the germline ends. The germline gives CDR1 SNHLY, CDR2 FYNNEI. The data were taken from a study of T cell repertoires in cytomegalovirus infection. Background on the study: CMV infection plus the matching HLA type was flagged by public TCR beta signatures. Study-level points and caveats: Of the TCR beta families, the public ones yielded a cumulative frequency that identified carriers of CMV plus the relevant HLA.

TCRdb redid the calling of the reads with MiXCR, one entry per CDR3 protein. The sample contains some 700,000 distinct CDR3 sequences, 35% of which appear only once. The chain uses TRBV2 and TRBJ2-5; D may be TRBD1 (7 bases). The sample was PBMCs. The clonotype originates from a human donor in good health (CMV status not recorded). Some clones in this sample may be carry-over from other donors' samples. The CDR3 loop is CASSEIGGGGTTQYF. As DNA, the CDR3 is TGTGCCAGCAGTGAAATAGGAGGGGGCGGAACGACCCAGTACTTC.